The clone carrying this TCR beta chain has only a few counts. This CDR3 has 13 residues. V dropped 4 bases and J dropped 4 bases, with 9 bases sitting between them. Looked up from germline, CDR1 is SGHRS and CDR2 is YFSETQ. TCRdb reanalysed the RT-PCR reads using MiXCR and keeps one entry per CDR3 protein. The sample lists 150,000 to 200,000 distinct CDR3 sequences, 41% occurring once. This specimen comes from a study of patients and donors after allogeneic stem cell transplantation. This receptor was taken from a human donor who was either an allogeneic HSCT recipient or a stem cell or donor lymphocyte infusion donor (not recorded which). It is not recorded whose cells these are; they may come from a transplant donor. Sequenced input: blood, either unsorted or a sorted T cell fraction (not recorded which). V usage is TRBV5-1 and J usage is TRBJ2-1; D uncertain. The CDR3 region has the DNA TGCGCCAGCAGCCCGGAGCCTTACAATGAGCAGTTCTTC. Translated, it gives CASSPEPYNEQFF.